A selection of T cell receptor beta chains follows, all from one sample in a study of post-analysis software for immune sequencing data. Via MiXCR, TCRdb re-called the PCR reads, giving one row per CDR3 protein. The sample holds hundreds of thousands of distinct CDR3 sequences, around 27% seen once. Sequencing input: blood. All receptors derive from a girl between 5 and 17 years old with multiple sclerosis. The CDR3 runs from the conserved cysteine through the conserved F or W.

TRBV7-2	CASSLDAGGRAQPQHF
TRBV28	CASSFSDRLWGRNIQYF
TRBV9	CASSAGQINEKLFF
TRBV6-2/TRBV6-3	CASSYGGGSDTQYF
TRBV9	CASSVFSGSSPYEQYF
TRBV27	CASSLDRAGGELFF
TRBV3-1	CASSQSLAGDGYEQYF
TRBV6-1	CASILTSSNQPQHF
TRBV10-3	CAISERDSNQPQHF
TRBV20-1	CSARVVGAQSNQPQHF
TRBV20-1	CSARETGTYGYTF